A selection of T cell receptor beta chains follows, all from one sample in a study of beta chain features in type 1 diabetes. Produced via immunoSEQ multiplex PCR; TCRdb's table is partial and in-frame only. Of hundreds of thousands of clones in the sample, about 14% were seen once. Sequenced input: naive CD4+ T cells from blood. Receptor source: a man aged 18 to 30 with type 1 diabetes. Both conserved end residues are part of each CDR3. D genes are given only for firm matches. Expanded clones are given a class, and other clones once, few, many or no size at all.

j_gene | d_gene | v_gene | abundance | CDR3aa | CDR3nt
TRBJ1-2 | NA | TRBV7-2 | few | CASSSMGGLYGYTF | TGTGCCAGCAGCTCGATGGGGGGTCTCTATGGCTACACCTTC
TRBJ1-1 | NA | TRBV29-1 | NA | CSVEGGFLEAFF | TGCAGCGTTGAGGGGGGTTTCCTTGAAGCTTTCTTT
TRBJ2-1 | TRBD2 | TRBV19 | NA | CASRNYSGGADEQFF | TGTGCCAGTAGGAATTATAGCGGGGGGGCCGATGAGCAGTTCTTC
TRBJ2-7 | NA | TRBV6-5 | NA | CASSYSATFGHEQYF | TGTGCCAGCAGTTACTCGGCCACCTTTGGGCACGAGCAGTACTTC
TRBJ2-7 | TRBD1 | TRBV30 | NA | CAWSGTGHIYEQYF | TGTGCCTGGAGTGGGACAGGACACATCTACGAGCAGTACTTC
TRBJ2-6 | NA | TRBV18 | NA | CASSIGTSGANVLTF | TGTGCCAGCTCAATAGGGACCTCTGGGGCCAACGTCCTGACTTTC
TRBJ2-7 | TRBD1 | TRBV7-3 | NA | CASSFLGQPYEQYF | TGTGCCAGCAGCTTCTTGGGACAGCCATACGAGCAGTACTTC
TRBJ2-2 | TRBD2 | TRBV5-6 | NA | CASSLGLVTGELFF | TGTGCCAGCAGCCTGGGACTAGTCACCGGGGAGCTGTTTTTT
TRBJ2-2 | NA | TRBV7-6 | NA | CASTRTGNTGELFF | TGTGCCAGTACGAGGACCGGTAACACCGGGGAGCTGTTTTTT
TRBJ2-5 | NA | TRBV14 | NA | CASSQASGGGETQYF | TGTGCCAGCAGCCAAGCTAGTGGGGGAGGAGAGACCCAGTACTTC
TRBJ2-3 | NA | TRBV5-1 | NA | CASSSAAGADTQYF | TGCGCCAGCAGCTCGGCCGCCGGCGCAGATACGCAGTATTTT
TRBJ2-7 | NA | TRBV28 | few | CASTVPTSSYEQYF | TGTGCCAGCACCGTACCCACCTCCTCCTACGAGCAGTACTTC
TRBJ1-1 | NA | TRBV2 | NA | CASRMNTNTEAFF | TGTGCCAGCAGGATGAATACGAACACTGAAGCTTTCTTT
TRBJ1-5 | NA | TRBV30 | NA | CAWSVGTLGQPQHF | TGTGCCTGGAGTGTAGGGACACTGGGGCAGCCCCAGCATTTT
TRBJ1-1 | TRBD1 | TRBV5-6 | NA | CASSQGAEAFF | TGTGCCAGCAGCCAGGGGGCTGAAGCTTTCTTT
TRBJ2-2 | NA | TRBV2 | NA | CASSEQRPGELFF | TGTGCCAGCAGTGAACAGAGACCCGGGGAGCTGTTTTTT
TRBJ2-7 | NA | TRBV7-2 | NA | CASSFSASGVSSYEQYF | TGTGCCAGCAGCTTCTCGGCCTCGGGGGTTAGCTCCTACGAGCAGTACTTC
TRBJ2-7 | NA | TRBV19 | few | CASSTRVNYEQYF | TGTGCCAGTAGTACGCGGGTTAACTACGAGCAGTACTTC
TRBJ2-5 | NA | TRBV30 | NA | CAWSVLGTQYF | TGTGCCTGGAGTGTATTGGGGACCCAGTACTTC
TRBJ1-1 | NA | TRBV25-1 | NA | CASSEVRGVGTEAFF | TGTGCCAGCAGTGAAGTGAGGGGGGTTGGCACTGAAGCTTTCTTT
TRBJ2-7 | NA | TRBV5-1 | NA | CASSLGGSDSYEQYF | TGCGCCAGCAGCTTGGGAGGGTCTGACTCCTACGAGCAGTACTTC
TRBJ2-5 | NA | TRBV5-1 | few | CASSPSRAGQETQYF | TGCGCCAGCAGCCCCAGCCGGGCAGGCCAAGAGACCCAGTACTTC
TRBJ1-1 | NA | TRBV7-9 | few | CASSLVSLSMTEAFF | TGTGCCAGCAGCTTAGTCTCGTTGTCGATGACTGAAGCTTTCTTT
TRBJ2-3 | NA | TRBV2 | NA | CASSPLGVTPGYF | TGTGCCAGCAGTCCCTTGGGGGTTACCCCGGGGTATTTT
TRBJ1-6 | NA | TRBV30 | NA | CAWSVSGPPLHF | TGTGCCTGGAGTGTATCCGGGCCTCCCCTCCACTTT
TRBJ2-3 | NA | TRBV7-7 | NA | CASSSLGTDTQYF | TGTGCTAGCAGCTCTCTCGGCACAGATACGCAGTATTTT
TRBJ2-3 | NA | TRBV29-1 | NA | CSAPRTTDTQYF | TGCAGCGCACCTAGGACCACAGATACGCAGTATTTT
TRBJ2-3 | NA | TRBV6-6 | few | CASSHRDFTDTQYF | TGTGCCAGCAGTCACAGGGACTTCACAGATACGCAGTATTTT
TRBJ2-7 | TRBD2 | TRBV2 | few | CASSEAASGKYEQYF | TGTGCCAGCAGTGAGGCCGCTAGCGGGAAGTACGAGCAGTACTTC